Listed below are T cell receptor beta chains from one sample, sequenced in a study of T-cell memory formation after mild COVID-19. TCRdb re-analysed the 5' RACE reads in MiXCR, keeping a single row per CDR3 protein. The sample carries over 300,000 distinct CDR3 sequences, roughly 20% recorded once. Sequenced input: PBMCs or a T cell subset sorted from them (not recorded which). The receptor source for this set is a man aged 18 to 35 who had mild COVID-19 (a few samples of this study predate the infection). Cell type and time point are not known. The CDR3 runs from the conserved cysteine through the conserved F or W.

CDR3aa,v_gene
CASSPQQKGSEAFF,TRBV4-2
CSVDLGYGYTF,TRBV29-1
CASSYQDYTDTQYF,TRBV6-2/TRBV6-3
CASSLLDYTESFF,TRBV5-1
CASSLGLAGGRYEQFF,TRBV7-3
CASSRRLGTSGGIYTDTQYF,TRBV5-4
CASSLWAGGKNEQFF,TRBV7-2
CASNRAGSMGEQYF,TRBV27
CASSLALGLAGKSEQYF,TRBV7-9
CASSLAPGRVNADTQYF,TRBV7-2
CASSSGQPGTGELFF,TRBV6-2/TRBV6-3
CASRSRGPYQETQYF,TRBV6-6
CSASGATYNEQFF,TRBV20-1
CASSLGQGGWYEQYF,TRBV4-1
CASSLMGQGYIQYF,TRBV5-1
CASSLATGANVLTF,TRBV7-2
CASSVRAMNTEAFF,TRBV5-1
CASRRGYDQPQHF,TRBV6-1
CASSLGRESGFF,TRBV7-9
CASSVHGYTF,TRBV3-1
CASSLGTSGGYEQFF,TRBV6-5
CASSRGTDQETQYF,TRBV5-6
CATSDEGPNYNEQFF,TRBV24-1
CSVGRRRQMGYGYTF,TRBV29-1
CASSIRGTETQYF,TRBV19
CASSLATGAETQYF,TRBV7-2
CASTPEARNYGYTF,TRBV5-1
CSASGTGWSTAGYTF,TRBV20-1
CASSVPPNTDTQYF,TRBV27
CASSPDRLRGGSYGYTF,TRBV7-2
CASSQSWPSEADTQYF,TRBV4-2
CASSLAGGVNIQYF,TRBV5-1
CASSPRDEGGNTEAFF,TRBV4-3
CASSGQGSHSQPQHF,TRBV7-2
CASSKRQDYGYTF,TRBV6-5
CASSVSSGNTEAFF,TRBV6-4
CASSQEDGPKNIQYF,TRBV4-3
CASRASGGARQFF,TRBV7-2
CASSSPGTRTSYEQYF,TRBV28
CASTIRTSGSADTQYF,TRBV12-3/TRBV12-4
CASTRRGDRGNYEQYF,TRBV27
CASRILQGNTEAFF,TRBV12-3/TRBV12-4
CSARGGGGTEAFF,TRBV20-1
CASSLVSTTDTQYF,TRBV5-1
CASSQETGGETQYF,TRBV3-1
CSARDVRRPNNEQFF,TRBV20-1
CASTGHQNYGYTF,TRBV4-1
CSARSQGALYQETQYF,TRBV20-1
CATSTARGRGFF,TRBV15
CASSGTSGSRDTQYF,TRBV19
CASSVQGTGNTGELFF,TRBV12-3/TRBV12-4